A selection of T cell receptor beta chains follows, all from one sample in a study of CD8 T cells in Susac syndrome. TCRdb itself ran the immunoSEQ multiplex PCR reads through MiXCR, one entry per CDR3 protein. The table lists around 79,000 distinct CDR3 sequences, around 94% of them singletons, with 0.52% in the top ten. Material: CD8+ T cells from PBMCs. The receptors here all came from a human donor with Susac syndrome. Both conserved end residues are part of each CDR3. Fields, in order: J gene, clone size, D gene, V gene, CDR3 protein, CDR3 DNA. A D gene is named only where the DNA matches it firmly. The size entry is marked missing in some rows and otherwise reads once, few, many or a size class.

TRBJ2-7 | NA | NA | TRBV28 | CASSLDSAYEQYF | TGTGCCAGCAGTTTGGACAGCGCCTACGAGCAGTACTTC
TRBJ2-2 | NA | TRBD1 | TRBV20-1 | CSARDLGQGDTGELFF | TGCAGTGCTAGAGATCTCGGTCAGGGGGACACCGGGGAGCTGTTTTTT
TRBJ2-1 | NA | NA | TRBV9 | CASSVRGNSYNEQFF | TGTGCCAGCAGCGTTCGGGGGAACTCCTACAATGAGCAGTTCTTC
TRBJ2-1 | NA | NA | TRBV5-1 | CATAQGTEQFF | TGCGCCACCGCCCAGGGGACTGAGCAGTTCTTC
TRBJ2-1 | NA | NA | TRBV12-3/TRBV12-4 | CASSPWGHYNEQFF | TGTGCCAGCAGTCCTTGGGGTCATTACAATGAGCAGTTCTTC
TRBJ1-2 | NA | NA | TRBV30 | CARRVGSGYTF | TGTGCCCGTAGGGTAGGTTCGGGCTACACCTTC
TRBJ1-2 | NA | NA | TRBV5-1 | CASSLDSYGYTF | TGCGCCAGCAGCTTGGACAGCTATGGCTACACCTTC
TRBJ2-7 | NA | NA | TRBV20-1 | CSVRARGGNEQYF | TGCAGTGTCCGCGCCAGGGGCGGGAACGAGCAGTACTTC
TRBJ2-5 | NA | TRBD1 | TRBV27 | CASSFGTGGETQYF | TGTGCCAGCAGTTTTGGGACAGGCGGAGAGACCCAGTACTTC
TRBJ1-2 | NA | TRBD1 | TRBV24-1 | CATSGLQGNYGYTF | TGTGCCACCAGTGGATTACAGGGGAACTATGGCTACACCTTC
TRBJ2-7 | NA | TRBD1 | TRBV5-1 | CASSGASTGTVKSEQYF | TGCGCCAGCAGCGGGGCCTCAACCGGGACAGTCAAATCCGAGCAGTACTTC
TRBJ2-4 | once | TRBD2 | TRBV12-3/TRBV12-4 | CASRSSGGIQYF | TGTGCCAGCAGGTCTAGCGGCGGCATTCAGTACTTC
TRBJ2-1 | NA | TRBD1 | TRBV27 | CASSSRDRRVDEQFF | TGTGCCAGCAGTTCTCGGGACAGGCGAGTCGATGAGCAGTTCTTC
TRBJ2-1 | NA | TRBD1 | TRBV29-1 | CSVGDRRYNEQFF | TGCAGCGTTGGGGACAGAAGATACAATGAGCAGTTCTTC
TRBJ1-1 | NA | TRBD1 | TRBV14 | CASSPGTGRGTEAFF | TGTGCCAGCAGCCCAGGGACAGGGCGAGGGACTGAAGCTTTCTTT
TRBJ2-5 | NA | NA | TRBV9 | CASSVGTETQYF | TGTGCCAGCAGCGTGGGTACAGAGACCCAGTACTTC
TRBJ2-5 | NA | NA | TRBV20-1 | CSAPGDTGETQYF | TGCAGTGCTCCCGGGGACACCGGGGAGACCCAGTACTTC
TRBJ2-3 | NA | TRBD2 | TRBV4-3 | CASSQDPVQRDTDTQYF | TGCGCCAGCAGCCAAGATCCAGTGCAGCGGGACACAGATACGCAGTATTTT
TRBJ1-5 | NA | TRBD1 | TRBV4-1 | CASSQLDRSNQPQHF | TGCGCCAGCAGCCAGCTGGACAGGAGCAATCAGCCCCAGCATTTT
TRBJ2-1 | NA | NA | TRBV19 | CASSGGYNEQFF | TGTGCCAGCTCTGGGGGGTACAATGAGCAGTTCTTC
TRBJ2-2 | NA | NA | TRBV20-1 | CSARGGGPIPTGELFF | TGCAGTGCTAGAGGAGGGGGACCAATCCCCACCGGGGAGCTGTTTTTT
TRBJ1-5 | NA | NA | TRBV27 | CASSLGMFQPQHF | TGTGCCAGCAGTTTAGGGATGTTTCAGCCCCAGCATTTT
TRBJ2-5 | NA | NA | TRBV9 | CASSASGTPETQYF | TGTGCCAGCAGCGCCTCCGGGACCCCAGAGACCCAGTACTTC
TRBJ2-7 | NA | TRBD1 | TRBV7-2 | CASSLPRTGGAMIYEQYF | TGTGCCAGCAGCTTACCTAGGACAGGGGGCGCGATGATCTACGAGCAGTACTTC
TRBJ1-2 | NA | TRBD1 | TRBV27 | CASTDRRDSRGYTF | TGTGCCAGCACGGACCGCCGGGACAGCCGGGGCTACACCTTC
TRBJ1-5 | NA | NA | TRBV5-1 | CASSLRGWQPQHF | TGCGCCAGCAGCTTAAGGGGGTGGCAGCCCCAGCATTTT
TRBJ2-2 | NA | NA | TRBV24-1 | CATSDLRHPGELFF | TGTGCCACCAGTGATTTAAGACACCCCGGGGAGCTGTTTTTT
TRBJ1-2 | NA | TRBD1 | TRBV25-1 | CASSESGQGLGYGYTF | TGTGCCAGCAGTGAATCGGGACAGGGTCTCGGGTATGGCTACACCTTC
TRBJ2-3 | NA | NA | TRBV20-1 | CSARRSNQGFLDTQYF | TGCAGTGCTAGACGGAGCAATCAGGGCTTTTTGGATACGCAGTATTTT
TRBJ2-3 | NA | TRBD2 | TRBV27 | CASRIAGGLDTQYF | TGTGCCAGCAGAATAGCGGGGGGGCTGGATACGCAGTATTTT
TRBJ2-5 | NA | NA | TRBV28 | CASVGTRGQETQYF | TGTGCCAGCGTAGGGACACGCGGACAGGAGACCCAGTACTTC
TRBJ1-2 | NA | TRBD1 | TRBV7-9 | CASSRQGPYGYTF | TGTGCCAGCAGCCGACAGGGTCCCTATGGCTACACCTTC
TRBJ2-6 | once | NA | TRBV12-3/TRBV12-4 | CASSLGASGANVLTF | TGTGCCAGCAGTTTAGGGGCATCTGGGGCCAACGTCCTGACTTTC
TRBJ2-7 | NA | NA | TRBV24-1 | CATSDRGGPEQYF | TGTGCCACCAGTGATCGAGGGGGGCCCGAGCAGTACTTC
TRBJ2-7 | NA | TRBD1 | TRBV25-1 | CASTAEGAKNGEQYF | TGTGCCAGCACCGCAGAGGGGGCTAAAAATGGGGAGCAGTACTTC
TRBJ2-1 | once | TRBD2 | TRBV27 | CASRIPGLGQFF | TGTGCCAGCAGAATACCGGGACTAGGGCAGTTCTTC
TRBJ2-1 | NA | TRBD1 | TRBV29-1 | CSVEDESSGGAYNEQFF | TGCAGCGTTGAAGATGAGTCGTCAGGGGGCGCTTACAATGAGCAGTTCTTC
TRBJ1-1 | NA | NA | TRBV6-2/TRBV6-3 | CASSYVGWSTEAFF | TGTGCCAGCAGTTACGTGGGTTGGAGCACTGAAGCTTTCTTT
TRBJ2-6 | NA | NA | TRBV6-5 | CASSYSRGLAANVLTF | TGTGCCAGCAGTTACTCTCGCGGCCTAGCGGCCAACGTCCTGACTTTC
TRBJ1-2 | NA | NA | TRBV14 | CASSGNRLGSGGYTF | TGTGCCAGCAGCGGAAACAGGCTGGGGTCGGGCGGCTACACCTTC
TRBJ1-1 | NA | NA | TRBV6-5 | CASSYSAERTEAFF | TGTGCCAGCAGTTACTCTGCAGAAAGAACTGAAGCTTTCTTT
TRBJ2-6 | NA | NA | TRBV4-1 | CASSQGSLGANVLTF | TGCGCCAGCAGCCAAGGGAGTCTTGGGGCCAACGTCCTGACTTTC
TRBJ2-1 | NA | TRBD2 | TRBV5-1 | CASSSTSGGAYNEQFF | TGCGCCAGCAGCTCCACTAGCGGGGGGGCCTACAATGAGCAGTTCTTC
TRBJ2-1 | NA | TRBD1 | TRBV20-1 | CSARGDRETEQFF | TGCAGTGCTAGGGGGGACAGGGAAACTGAGCAGTTCTTC
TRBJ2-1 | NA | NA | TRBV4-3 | CASSHRKGPMGDNEQFF | TGCGCCAGCAGCCATCGCAAGGGTCCGATGGGTGACAATGAGCAGTTCTTC
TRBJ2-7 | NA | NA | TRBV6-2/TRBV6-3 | CATRPRGPYEQYF | TGTGCCACACGACCCCGGGGGCCATACGAGCAGTACTTC
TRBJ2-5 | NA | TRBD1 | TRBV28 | CASSLTGAQETQYF | TGTGCCAGCAGCTTGACAGGGGCCCAAGAGACCCAGTACTTC
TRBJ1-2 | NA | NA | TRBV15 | CATSREGARGYTF | TGTGCCACCAGCAGAGAGGGGGCGCGTGGCTACACCTTC
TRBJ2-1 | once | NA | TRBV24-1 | CATSDSASVHEQFF | TGTGCCACCAGTGATTCAGCTAGCGTCCATGAGCAGTTCTTC
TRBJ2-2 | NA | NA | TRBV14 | CASSPIGGNTGELFF | TGTGCCAGCAGCCCCATCGGGGGGAACACCGGGGAGCTGTTTTTT
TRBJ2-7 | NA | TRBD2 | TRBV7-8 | CASSLTSGATYEQYF | TGTGCCAGCAGCTTGACTAGCGGGGCCACCTACGAGCAGTACTTC
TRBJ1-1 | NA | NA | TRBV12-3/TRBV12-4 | CASSQFGTEAFF | TGTGCCAGCAGCCAGTTTGGCACTGAAGCTTTCTTT
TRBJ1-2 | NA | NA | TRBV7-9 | CASSLAGGNLLNYGYTF | TGTGCCAGCAGCTTAGCCGGGGGGAACCTCCTCAACTATGGCTACACCTTC
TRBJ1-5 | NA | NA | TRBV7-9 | CASSPLGSLNQPQHF | TGTGCCAGCAGCCCTCTGGGGTCTCTGAATCAGCCCCAGCATTTT
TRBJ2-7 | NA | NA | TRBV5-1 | CASSLEGKGGSYEQYF | TGCGCCAGCAGCTTGGAGGGCAAGGGCGGTTCCTACGAGCAGTACTTC
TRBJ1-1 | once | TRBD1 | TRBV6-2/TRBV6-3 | CASRSTGVRTEAFF | TGTGCCAGCAGATCCACAGGGGTGAGAACTGAAGCTTTCTTT